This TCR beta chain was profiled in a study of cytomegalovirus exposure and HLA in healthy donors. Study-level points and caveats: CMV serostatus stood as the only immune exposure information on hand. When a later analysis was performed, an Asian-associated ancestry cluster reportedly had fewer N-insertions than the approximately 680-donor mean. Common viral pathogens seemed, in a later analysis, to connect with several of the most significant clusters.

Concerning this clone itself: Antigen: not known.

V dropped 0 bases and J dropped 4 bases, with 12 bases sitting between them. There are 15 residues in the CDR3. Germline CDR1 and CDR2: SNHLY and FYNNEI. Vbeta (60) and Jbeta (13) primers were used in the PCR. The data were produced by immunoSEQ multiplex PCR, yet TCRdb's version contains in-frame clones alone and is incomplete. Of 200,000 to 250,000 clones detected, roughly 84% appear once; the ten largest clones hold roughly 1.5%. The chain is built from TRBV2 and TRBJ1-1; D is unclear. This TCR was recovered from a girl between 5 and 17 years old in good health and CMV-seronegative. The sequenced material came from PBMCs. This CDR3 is CASSEAFRESTEAFF. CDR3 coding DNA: TGTGCCAGCAGTGAAGCTTTTCGGGAGAGCACTGAAGCTTTCTTT.